This TCR beta chain was recovered during a study of cytomegalovirus exposure and HLA in healthy donors. General study results and limits: The classifier reportedly diagnosed cytomegalovirus status with high sensitivity and specificity.

Remarks on this clone: Its antigen is unidentified.

The trim removed 4 bases at V and 3 bases at J, leaving 10 bases unmatched. The CDR3 length is 16 residues. Per the germline V gene, CDR1 is MGHDK and CDR2 is SYGVNS. Measured with immunoSEQ multiplex PCR; TCRdb has only the in-frame clones, and not every one. Among roughly 150,000 clones listed, 80% to 90% were seen once. The gene calls are TRBV25-1 and TRBJ2-3, with TRBD2 matching over 7 bases. The TCR comes from a woman younger than 30 in good health and CMV-seronegative. The sequenced sample was PBMCs. The CDR3 loop reads CASSGPWGGRTDTQYF. Written as DNA, the CDR3 is TGTGCCAGCAGTGGCCCTTGGGGCGGGAGAACAGATACGCAGTATTTT.